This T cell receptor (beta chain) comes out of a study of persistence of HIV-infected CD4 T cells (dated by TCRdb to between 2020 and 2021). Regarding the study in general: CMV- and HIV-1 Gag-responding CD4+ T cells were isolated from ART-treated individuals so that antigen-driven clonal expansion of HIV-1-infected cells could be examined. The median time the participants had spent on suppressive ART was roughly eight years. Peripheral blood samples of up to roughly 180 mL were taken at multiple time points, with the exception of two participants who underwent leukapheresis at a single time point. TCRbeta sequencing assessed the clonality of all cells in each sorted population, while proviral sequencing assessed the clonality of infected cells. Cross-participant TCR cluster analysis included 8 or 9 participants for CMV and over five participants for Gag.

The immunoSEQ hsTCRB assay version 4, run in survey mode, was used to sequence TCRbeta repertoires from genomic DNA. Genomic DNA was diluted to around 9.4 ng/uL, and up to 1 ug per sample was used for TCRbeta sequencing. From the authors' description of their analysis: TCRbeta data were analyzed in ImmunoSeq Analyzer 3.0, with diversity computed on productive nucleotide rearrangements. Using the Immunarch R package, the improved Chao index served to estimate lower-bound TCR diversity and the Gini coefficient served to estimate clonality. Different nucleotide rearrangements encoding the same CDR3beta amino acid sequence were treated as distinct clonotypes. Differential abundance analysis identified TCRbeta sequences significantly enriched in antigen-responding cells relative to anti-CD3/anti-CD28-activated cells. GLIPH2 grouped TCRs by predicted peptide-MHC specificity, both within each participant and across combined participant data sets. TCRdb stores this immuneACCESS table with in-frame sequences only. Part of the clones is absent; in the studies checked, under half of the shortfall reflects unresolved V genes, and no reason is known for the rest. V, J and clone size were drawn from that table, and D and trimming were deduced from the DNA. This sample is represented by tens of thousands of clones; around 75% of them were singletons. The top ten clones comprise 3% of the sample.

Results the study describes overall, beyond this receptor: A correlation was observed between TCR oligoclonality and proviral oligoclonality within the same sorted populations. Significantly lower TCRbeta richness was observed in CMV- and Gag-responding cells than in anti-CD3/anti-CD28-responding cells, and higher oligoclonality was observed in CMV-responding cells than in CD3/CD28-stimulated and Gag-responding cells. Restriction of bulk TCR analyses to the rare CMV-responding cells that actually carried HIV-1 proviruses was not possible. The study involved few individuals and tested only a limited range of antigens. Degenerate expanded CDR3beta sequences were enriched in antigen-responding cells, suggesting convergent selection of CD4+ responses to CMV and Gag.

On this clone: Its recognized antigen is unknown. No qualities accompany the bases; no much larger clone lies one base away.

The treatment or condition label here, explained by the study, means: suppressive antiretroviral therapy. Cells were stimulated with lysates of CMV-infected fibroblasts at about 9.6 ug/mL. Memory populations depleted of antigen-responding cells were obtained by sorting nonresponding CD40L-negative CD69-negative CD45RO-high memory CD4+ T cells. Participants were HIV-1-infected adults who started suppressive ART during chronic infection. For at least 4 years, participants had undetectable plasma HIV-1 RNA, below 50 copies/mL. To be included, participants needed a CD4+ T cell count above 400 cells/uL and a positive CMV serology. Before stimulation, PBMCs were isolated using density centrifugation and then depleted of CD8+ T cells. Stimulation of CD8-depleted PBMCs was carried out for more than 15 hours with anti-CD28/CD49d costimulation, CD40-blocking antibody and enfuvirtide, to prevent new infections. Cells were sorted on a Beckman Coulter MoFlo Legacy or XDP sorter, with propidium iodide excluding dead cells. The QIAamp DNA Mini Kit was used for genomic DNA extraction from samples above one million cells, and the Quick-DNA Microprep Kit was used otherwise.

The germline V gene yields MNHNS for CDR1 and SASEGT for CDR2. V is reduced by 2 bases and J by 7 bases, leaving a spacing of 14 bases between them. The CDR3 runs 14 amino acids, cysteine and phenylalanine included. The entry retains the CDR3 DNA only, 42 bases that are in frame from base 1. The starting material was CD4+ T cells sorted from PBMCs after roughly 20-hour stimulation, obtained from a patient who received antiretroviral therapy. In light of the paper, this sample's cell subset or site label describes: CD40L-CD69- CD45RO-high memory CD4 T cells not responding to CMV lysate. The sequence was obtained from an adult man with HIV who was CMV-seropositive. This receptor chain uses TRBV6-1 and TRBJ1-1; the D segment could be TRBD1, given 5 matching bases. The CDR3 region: CASSETTGRGEAFF. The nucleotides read TGTGCCAGCAGTGAAACGACTGGGAGGGGTGAAGCTTTCTTT.